This T cell receptor beta chain is from a study of identical twins (dated by TCRdb to about 2016). The study in broad terms: To test whether fetal clonotypes persist, this study deep-sequenced TCR alpha and beta repertoires from monozygotic twins, from unrelated adults of various ages, and from cord blood. Replicate twin experiments were performed at different times using different library preparation protocols to rule out contamination.

Library method: 5' RACE. Sequencing was performed on an Illumina HiSeq 2000. A universal primer binding site was introduced by template switching, and a unique molecular identifier was present in the final cDNA, enabling accurate counting of TCR cDNA molecules. First-strand cDNA for TCR alpha and beta chains was synthesized from specific primers in the conserved constant-segment region. Each cDNA library was double barcoded, with a SMART-Mk sample barcode plus Illumina barcodes, to control for contamination. TruSeq adapter sequences, together with Illumina sample barcodes, were added in two successive PCR steps. The TCR alpha and beta cDNA libraries were sequenced on the Illumina HiSeq platform using custom primers. In the original analysis: Raw reads were processed with MiGEC to extract unique molecular identifiers, and MiXCR was used to determine CDR3 positions. Recombination models were inferred per individual with the repgenHMM and IGoR tools using an EM algorithm. The analysis of shared clonotypes was done with the tcR package in R, with sharing normalized by the product of cloneset sizes. Out-of-frame nonproductive sequences were analyzed to study raw recombination free of thymic and clonal selection effects. TCRdb itself trimmed the public reads at Q25 with fastp, ran MiXCR and retained productive beta chains. CDR3 protein duplicates are merged, each entry listing the most common genes and DNA. TCRdb, rather than the study authors, made the V and J calls. Counted in this sample were hundreds of thousands of distinct CDR3 sequences; roughly an eighth of them appeared once. The top ten clonotypes cover 1.5% to 2% of the sample.

In the germline V gene, CDR1 corresponds to MNHEY and CDR2 to SVGEGT. The CDR3 contains 15 residues, cysteine and phenylalanine counted. Of the read, only the CDR3 DNA is kept; its 45 bases are in frame from base 1. The V and J ends are trimmed by 6 bases and 3 bases, leaving 15 bases between them. All donors were healthy Caucasians. Three pairs of female monozygotic twins, all aged about 18 to 29 years, made up the twin cohort. Peripheral blood mononuclear cells were used as the source from which RNA for TCR libraries was isolated. General findings and caveats noted by the study authors: Out-of-frame TCR alpha sequences shared between twins showed an excess of low generation-probability sequences compared with coincidental sharing between unrelated individuals. In monozygotic twins, recombination models systematically underestimated out-of-frame TCR alpha sharing, but the models matched the sharing seen between unrelated individuals. Conclusions relied on cross-sectional statistical analysis, since the same donors could not be followed over many years. A weaker excess of twin sharing was found in beta out-of-frame sequences because the signal-to-noise ratio was lowered by fewer shared sequences. Invariant T cells such as MAIT and iNKT could partly confound zero-insertion analyses, though diverse VJ usage argued against this for most clonotypes. Fewer insertions were carried by abundant cord blood beta clonotypes; a weaker similar trend was observed in young adult naive repertoires, while no such trend was observed in memory repertoires.

Of note for this clonotype: There is no known antigen for this receptor. The record has no base qualities; no much larger clone is one base away.

These data were also reused for a study on yellow fever vaccine responses in identical twins. Per that second paper: The T cell response to vaccination in identical twins was reported by the authors to appear partly convergent and partly personalized. In identical twins, the study followed T cell clones that responded to the vaccine with precision.

This clonotype originated in a woman between 18 and 29 years old in good health. The chain uses TRBV6-2 or TRBV6-3 and TRBJ2-1; 6 matching bases give a weak D call of TRBD2. The specimen sequenced was PBMCs. The CDR3 region has the sequence CASRRTGVNYNEQFF. DNA sequence: TGTGCCAGCAGACGGACGGGAGTGAACTACAATGAGCAGTTCTTC.